The source of this T cell receptor (beta chain) is a study of cytomegalovirus exposure and HLA in healthy donors. Trimming took 4 bases from V and 0 from J, leaving 13 bases between them. This CDR3 spans 14 amino acids. The germline gives CDR1 GTSNPN, CDR2 SVGIG (reference sequence). Of note for this clone: Its antigen is as yet unknown.

The PCR ran on 60 Vbeta and 13 Jbeta primers. As processed by the authors: In a later analysis, tens of millions of unique TCR beta chains included roughly 11 million shared by two or more donors. Sequencing was performed with immunoSEQ multiplex PCR; in TCRdb, only in-frame clones are kept and a portion is missing. Clonal size and the V and J genes are those of that table, whereas D and trimming came from the DNA. Of some 150,000 clones listed, around 75% are singletons. Overall study results and limits: Analysis was performed later, and it showed HLA-associated TCR beta chains to be more clonally expanded than equally common others.

Each donor's status was that of a healthy bone marrow donor. Sequences were obtained from PBMCs. The TCR originated in a woman younger than 45 in good health and CMV-seronegative. This rearrangement joins TRBV30 to TRBJ2-7; D is possibly TRBD2 (5 bases). The CDR3 bases are TGTGCCTGGACCCCGGACTTTTACTCCTACGAGCAGTACTTC. Its translation is CAWTPDFYSYEQYF.